The clone carrying this TCR beta chain was found many times. No antigen is known for it. At one boundary the junction diverges from the germline segment, which might be a read error. The germline V gene has CDR1 SGHTA and CDR2 FQGTGA. This CDR3 is 13 amino acids long. This entry belongs to a study of T-cell reconstitution after alpha-beta-depleted transplantation in children. The library targeted TCRbeta and was prepared with unique molecular identifiers. Using its own MiXCR run on the PCR reads, TCRdb lists one record per CDR3 protein. The sample has about 830,000 distinct CDR3 sequences, about 15% seen once; the top ten hold roughly 5%. Findings of the study overall: From surviving recipient T cells and thymic progenitors came the high day-60 TCRbeta diversity observed in some patients. There were reportedly several hundred expanded graft clones from which alpha-beta T cells came about two months after transplant. The main origin of T-cell counts and diversity one year after transplant was newly produced T cells.

The TCR originated in a male patient younger than 18 who had a stem cell transplant for acute lymphoblastic leukemia, so the T cells may come from the graft donor. This chain uses TRBV7-3 with TRBJ2-1, with D possibly matching TRBD2 (5 bases). The starting material was PBMCs, mostly from graft donor cells, obtained 360 days after TCRalphabeta/CD19-depleted stem cell transplant. The CDR3 loop reads CASSITSLNEQFF. The CDR3 nucleotides are TGTGCCAGCAGCATAACTAGTCTCAATGAGCAGTTCTTC.